The 23 T cell receptor beta chains given below trace back to one sample, sequenced in a study of control samples from healthy donors and cancer patients (dated by TCRdb to the early 2020s). Library preparation was by the immunoSEQ multiplex PCR assay. The table comes from immuneACCESS by way of TCRdb, which keeps in-frame sequences with V and J called. Part of the clones is missing from these tables; in studies checked, under half for an unresolved V gene and the rest for unknown reasons. The sample contains some 190,000 clones, about 90% of them found a single time. Clones ranked in the top ten supply approximately 1.8% of the sample. Sequencing was performed on blood. The receptors derive from a man aged 25 to 45 in good health.

This clone was seen just once. This chain uses TRBV27 with TRBJ2-1; D assignment may be TRBD1 or TRBD2 (6 bases each). CDR1 and CDR2 (germline): MNHEY, SMNVEV (reference sequence). The CDR3 spans 14 residues. Trimming cost V 5 bases and J 4 bases, with 12 bases left between them. In DNA, the CDR3 is TGTGCCAGCAGTCCCCAGGGGACTTACAATGAGCAGTTCTTC. Its protein is CASSPQGTYNEQFF.

J is TRBJ2-2 and V is TRBV5-1; D may be TRBD1 or TRBD2 (5 bases each). The CDR3 spans 16 residues. V was pared by 1 base and J by 4 bases, with 14 bases between. Germline assignment: CDR1 SGHRS and CDR2 YFSETQ. In DNA form, the CDR3 reads TGCGCCAGCAGCTTGTCTGGGGTGAGGGGCACCGGGGAGCTGTTTTTT. Encoded protein: CASSLSGVRGTGELFF.

This clone was seen only a few times. The chain joins TRBV30 to TRBJ2-1; D is uncertain. The CDR3 spans 15 residues. V was pared by 8 bases and J by 6 bases, with 23 bases between. From germline, CDR1 is GTSNPN and CDR2 SVGIG (reference sequence). The CDR3 sequence is CATQEYRLLLNEQFF. In nucleotides, the CDR3 is TGTGCCACCCAAGAGTACAGACTCCTACTCAATGAGCAGTTCTTC.

CDR3 in amino acids: CASRPGQANYGYTF. The DNA for the CDR3 is TGTGCCAGCAGACCGGGACAGGCGAACTATGGCTACACCTTC. This chain links TRBV6-6 with TRBJ1-2; TRBD1 matches 8 bases. This CDR3 contains 14 residues. V gave up 6 bases and J gave up 2 bases; unmatched junction bases: 5. Germline lookup yields CDR1 MNHNY and CDR2 SVGAGI (reference sequence).

This chain joins TRBV9 and TRBJ2-3; TRBD2 matches at 13 bases. The CDR3 has 16 residues. The J segment lost 5 bases and the V segment lost 2 bases, leaving 5 bases of the junction unmatched. CDR1 SGDLS and CDR2 YYNGEE come from the germline V gene. CDR3 coding DNA: TGTGCCAGCAGCGTCTGGACTAGCGGGGGTGGAGATACGCAGTATTTT. It specifies CASSVWTSGGGDTQYF.

V is TRBV13 and J is TRBJ2-1; 8 bases align to TRBD2. V lost 5 bases to trimming and J lost 0 bases; unmatched junction nucleotides: 9. The CDR3 runs to 17 residues. Germline CDR1 is PRHDT and CDR2 is FYEKMQ (reference sequence). CDR3 nucleotides: TGTGCCAGCAGCCCTCATTGGCGGGGGGTCTCCTACAATGAGCAGTTCTTC. Protein product: CASSPHWRGVSYNEQFF.

The chain joins TRBV13 to TRBJ2-3, with TRBD2 as a possible D gene (7 bases). CDR3 size: 17 residues. Germline assignment: CDR1 PRHDT and CDR2 FYEKMQ (reference sequence). The ends were cut back, 3 bases at V and 1 base at J, with 17 bases in the middle. The CDR3 region is CASSFGTGGIGTDTQYF. CDR3 DNA: TGTGCCAGCAGCTTCGGTACGGGGGGCATAGGCACAGATACGCAGTATTTT.

The genes are TRBV4-1 and TRBJ1-1; 8 nucleotides line up with TRBD1. Per the germline V gene, CDR1 is MGHRA and CDR2 is YSYEKL. J was trimmed by 4 bases and V by 3 bases; bases with no gene match: 7. There are 15 residues in the CDR3. CDR3 loop: CASSHQDRVGTEAFF. The CDR3 bases are TGCGCCAGCAGCCACCAGGACAGGGTGGGCACTGAAGCTTTCTTT.

This chain connects TRBV5-1 to TRBJ1-1; a possible D gene is TRBD1 (6 bases). Trimming shortened V by 5 bases and J by 6 bases, and 17 bases separated the two germline ends. This CDR3 region has 14 residues. From germline, CDR1 is SGHRS and CDR2 YFSETQ. CDR3 DNA: TGCGCCAGCAGAACCACGGACAGAGGGGCTGAAGCTTTCTTT. Translation gives CASRTTDRGAEAFF.

This clone was seen once. CDR3: CASSSDSSSYEQYF. CDR3 sequence (DNA): TGTGCCAGCAGTTCGGACAGTTCCTCATACGAGCAGTACTTC. The rearrangement links TRBV6-5 to TRBJ2-7; the D gene is possibly TRBD1 (6 bases). The V end lost 4 bases, the J end lost 4 bases, and 14 bases lay between the germline ends. The CDR3 sequence is 14 residues long. The V gene's germline CDR1 is MNHEY and CDR2 SVGAGI.

V gene TRBV9 combines with J gene TRBJ1-6; 11 nucleotides match TRBD1. The CDR3 spans 19 residues. Germline V gives CDR1 SGDLS, CDR2 YYNGEE. The trim removed 0 bases at V and 7 bases at J, leaving 12 bases unmatched. CDR3 nucleotides: TGTGCCAGCAGCGTAGACCGGGACAGGGGGATTATAGAGAATTCACCCCTCCACTTT. This translates into CASSVDRDRGIIENSPLHF.

This clone was picked up a small number of times. V usage is TRBV12-5 and J usage is TRBJ1-1; 10 bases are shared with TRBD1. The V and J ends lost 1 base and 1 base, in that order; junction bases with no gene match: 9. This CDR3 is built from 18 residues. Germline CDR1 and CDR2: LGHNT and FRNRAP. In nucleotides, the CDR3 is TGTGCTAGTGGTTTGGACCTCGGACAGGGGGGTTGGAACACTGAAGCTTTCTTT. Residues: CASGLDLGQGGWNTEAFF. Based on the CDR3 plus reference TRBV12-5 and TRBJ1-1, the full variable domain is DARVTQTPRHKVTEMGQEVTMRCQPILGHNTVFWYRQTMMQGLELLAYFRNRAPLDDSGMPKDRFSAEMPDATLATLKIQPSEPRDSAVYFCASGLDLGQGGWNTEAFFGQGTRLTVV.

This sequence joins TRBV10-2 and TRBJ1-2; possibly TRBD1 for D (5 bases). The CDR3 consists of 11 residues. Trimming cost V 8 bases and J 6 bases, with 10 bases left between them. Germline loops: CDR1 WSHSY, CDR2 SAAADI. The CDR3 loop is CASRRGDGYTF. CDR3 DNA: TGCGCCAGCCGCCGGGGGGATGGCTACACCTTC.

There are a few counts of this clone. The chain has TRBV18 and TRBJ1-1, with 10 bases matching TRBD1. The CDR3 has 17 residues. Trimming removed 4 bases from V and 5 bases from J; junction bases left unmatched: 13. Germline lookup yields CDR1 KGHSH and CDR2 LQKENI. CDR3 loop: CASSQFPGTGDRTEAFF. CDR3 coding DNA: TGTGCCAGCTCACAATTTCCCGGGACAGGGGATCGGACTGAAGCTTTCTTT.

Only a few counts were recorded for this clone. Different DNA sequences within this sample yield the same CDR3. This chain uses TRBV7-9 with TRBJ1-1; possibly TRBD1 for D (5 bases). The CDR3 loop spans 15 amino acids. V was trimmed by 2 bases and J by 0 bases, leaving 10 bases between them. Germline lookup yields CDR1 SEHNR and CDR2 FQNEAQ (reference sequence). The CDR3 DNA sequence: TGTGCCAGCAGCTTAATGGGGGGGATGAACACTGAAGCTTTCTTT. It is translated as CASSLMGGMNTEAFF. The whole variable domain, remainder taken from reference TRBV7-9 and TRBJ1-1, is DTGVSQNPRHKITKRGQNVTFRCDPISEHNRLYWYRQTLGQGPEFLTYFQNEAQLEKSRLLSDRFSAERPKGSFSTLEIQRTEQGDSAMYLCASSLMGGMNTEAFFGQGTRLTVV.

The rearrangement joins TRBV7-8 to TRBJ2-1, with 8 nucleotides matching TRBD1. In germline, CDR1 is SGHVS, CDR2 FQNEAQ. The length of the CDR3 is 15 residues. The ends lost 4 bases at V and 3 bases at J; junction bases unmatched: 5. This chain's CDR3 is CASSWTGQVYNEQFF. The CDR3, as DNA: TGTGCCAGCAGCTGGACGGGACAGGTCTACAATGAGCAGTTCTTC.

The rearrangement uses TRBV11-2 and TRBJ1-6; D remains ambiguous. V gave up 5 bases and J gave up 7 bases, with 15 bases separating them. Germline V gene sequence: CDR1 SGHAT, CDR2 FQNNGV. This CDR3 spans 15 amino acids. CDR3 sequence reads: CASSPRSAGNSPLHF. For the CDR3, the DNA is TGTGCCAGCAGCCCACGGTCAGCAGGAAATTCACCCCTCCACTTT.

The sample holds one count of this clone. V and J are TRBV11-2 and TRBJ1-2, with 8 bases identical to TRBD1. This CDR3 has 15 amino acids. CDR1 SGHAT and CDR2 FQNNGV come from the germline V gene. The trim removed 6 bases at V and 2 bases at J, leaving 8 bases unmatched. The CDR3 sequence: CASRNRTGINYGYTF. DNA for the CDR3: TGTGCCAGCAGGAATAGGACAGGGATAAACTATGGCTACACCTTC.

The chain links TRBV2 to TRBJ2-3; D call uncertain. Between the trimmed V and J ends, which lost 4 bases and 4 bases, there was a span of 12 bases. The CDR3 has 14 amino acids. The germline CDR1 and CDR2 sequences are SNHLY and FYNNEI. The CDR3 DNA is TGTGCCAGCAGTGGAAGCTTGTTCCCAGATACGCAGTATTTT. Its translation: CASSGSLFPDTQYF.

The chain uses TRBV5-1 and TRBJ1-1; D unresolved. CDR3 length equals 13 residues. Trimming left V 4 bases short and J 5 bases short, with 12 bases between. Germline CDR1 and CDR2: SGHRS and YFSETQ. CDR3 sequence reads: CASSLLWETEAFF. In DNA form, the CDR3 reads TGCGCCAGCAGCCTCCTATGGGAAACTGAAGCTTTCTTT.

The rearrangement links TRBV12-5 to TRBJ1-5, with D hard to call. V dropped 0 bases and J dropped 3 bases, with 12 bases sitting between them. Germline-derived CDR1 and CDR2 are LGHNT and FRNRAP. The CDR3 runs 16 residues. Here the CDR3 DNA reads TGTGCTAGTGGTTTGGTACTCGGGGATGCCAATCAGCCCCAGCATTTT. Translated, it gives CASGLVLGDANQPQHF.

This chain connects TRBV3-1 (or the pseudogene TRBV3-2) to TRBJ2-1; 8 nucleotides agree with TRBD2. The junction had 7 bases not matched to a gene; V was cut back by 1 base and J by 5 bases. CDR3 size: 16 residues. The germline V gene has CDR1 LGHDT and CDR2 YNNKEL (reference sequence). The CDR3, as DNA: TGTGCCAGCAGCCAAGTGGGACTAGAGTCCCACAATGAGCAGTTCTTC. Translating gives CASSQVGLESHNEQFF.

V and J are TRBV12-3 or TRBV12-4 and TRBJ2-7; D perhaps matches TRBD1 (5 bases). This CDR3 has 13 residues. V lost 5 bases, J lost 0 bases, and 8 bases lay in between. The CDR3 DNA sequence: TGTGCCAGCAGTGTAGACAGCTCCTACGAGCAGTACTTC. Translated, it gives CASSVDSSYEQYF.